The rows below give T cell receptor beta chains drawn from one sample of a study of control samples from healthy donors and cancer patients. Sequencing was performed with immunoSEQ multiplex PCR; in TCRdb, only in-frame clones are kept and a portion is missing. The sample has approximately 76,000 clones, 75% to 85% seen once. The sequenced material came from PBMCs. These receptors were collected from a man aged 55 to 70 with head and neck cancer. CDR3s include the opening cysteine and the closing phenylalanine or tryptophan.

j_call v_call cdr3_aa
TRBJ1-4 TRBV28 CASINLRGQGREKLFF
TRBJ2-1 TRBV19 CASSIDAGGVNEQFF
TRBJ1-2 TRBV6-5 CASSFPGTGAGGYTF
TRBJ1-4 TRBV7-9 CASSPTLRGGGEKLFF
TRBJ1-4 TRBV6-5 CASSNTGGANEKLFF
TRBJ2-2 TRBV9 CASKRARDTGELFF
TRBJ2-7 TRBV5-4 CASSLGGSSYEQYF
TRBJ2-1 TRBV3-1/TRBV3-2 CASTISGLAGEQFF
TRBJ2-7 TRBV12-3/TRBV12-4 CASSLAEPYEQYF
TRBJ2-7 TRBV3-1/TRBV3-2 CASSRSFIYEQYF
TRBJ2-5 TRBV6-1 CASSEVAAGGLGETQYF
TRBJ2-7 TRBV19 CASSMGGSSYEQYF
TRBJ1-1 TRBV5-4 CASSFGPTEAFF
TRBJ2-5 TRBV6-5 CASSYTGQNTQYF
TRBJ2-5 TRBV10-3 CATRHREGGETQYF
TRBJ1-2 TRBV6-6 CASSREGIGYTF
TRBJ2-7 TRBV7-9 CASSPGLAGAYEQYF
TRBJ2-3 TRBV24-1 CATSDLLVDTQYF
TRBJ1-5 TRBV6-5 CASRRDSNQPQHF
TRBJ2-5 TRBV24-1 CATSARDAFQETQYF
TRBJ2-7 TRBV4-1 CASSQLSGNEQYF
TRBJ1-2 TRBV6-5 CASSPQGLPGYGYTF
TRBJ1-6 TRBV29-1 CSVKTDLNSPLHF
TRBJ1-1 TRBV28 CASSSPRGAFF
TRBJ1-1 TRBV2 CASSAGGRLTEAFF
TRBJ2-2 TRBV4-1 CASSQFDLLAATGELFF
TRBJ2-7 TRBV6-5 CASRLRQGPTYEQYF
TRBJ2-7 TRBV2 CAGQQYGTANTEQYF
TRBJ1-1 TRBV6-1 CASSETGGSNTEAFF
TRBJ1-2 TRBV27 CASSSRQGDRYGYTF
TRBJ1-3 TRBV5-4 CASSNIEGARGNTIYF
TRBJ2-1 TRBV5-1 CASSLAGTSGNYNEQFF
TRBJ2-2 TRBV19 CASSIAGVPGELFF
TRBJ1-3 TRBV27 CASSLRDPALNTIYF
TRBJ2-3 TRBV5-4 CASSFGLARADTQYF
TRBJ2-3 TRBV30 CAWSPPGADTQYF
TRBJ2-6 TRBV28 CASMRAGANVLTF
TRBJ2-7 TRBV5-1 CASSSTGGGYYEQYF
TRBJ2-7 TRBV27 CASSPLGTSLNYEQYF
TRBJ2-1 TRBV29-1 CSLKLTGDRAGSYSYNEQFF
TRBJ2-7 TRBV7-8 CASSSGGQYLADSYEQYF
TRBJ2-7 TRBV27 CASSFFGRGLDEQYF
TRBJ1-2 TRBV5-1 CASSLVGGSAYGYTF
TRBJ2-5 TRBV7-9 CASSSAVQETQYF
TRBJ1-2 TRBV9 CASSADRADRYGYTF
TRBJ2-3 TRBV7-8 CASSNRDTQYF
TRBJ2-5 TRBV9 CASSGGTQETQYF
TRBJ2-1 TRBV7-2 CASSPIAGSSYNEQFF
TRBJ2-1 TRBV28 CASSSGFLDSGSDYNEQFF
TRBJ2-2 TRBV7-9 CASSIPVGELFF
TRBJ2-2 TRBV7-9 CASSLNLEIAGELFF